A single sample is the source of the 3 T cell receptor beta chains below, sequenced in a study of shared clonotypes between healthy human individuals (dated by TCRdb to 2020 to 2021). Libraries came from the immunoSEQ multiplex PCR assay. Entries here come from immuneACCESS through TCRdb and include only in-frame sequences with V and J called. Some clones fail to appear in such tables; in the studies checked, an unresolved V gene covers under half of the shortfall, and the cause of the remainder is unknown. This sample has 2 million to 2.5 million clones in its table, and around 93% of those were observed once. The ten top clones hold 0.37% of the sample. The source material was naive CD4+ T cells from PBMCs. The meaning of the sample's cell subset or site label: CD45RA+ positively selected. The source is a man younger than 35 in good health. Some clones in this sample may be carry-over from other donors' samples.

This clone was seen more than once but under ten times. The chain links TRBV19 to TRBJ1-3; no clear D. Trimming took off 8 bases at V and 0 bases at J, with 14 bases between the two ends. CDR3 size: 15 residues. CDR1 and CDR2 from the germline V gene are LNHDA and SQIVND (reference sequence). The CDR3 here is CASLRRFSSGNTIYF. CDR3 DNA: TGTGCCAGTCTGAGACGGTTCAGCTCTGGAAACACCATATATTTT.

The CDR3 here is CATSRAGGDSYEQYF. In nucleotides, the CDR3 is TGTGCCACCAGCAGAGCGGGAGGCGACTCCTACGAGCAGTACTTC. This rearrangement joins TRBV15 to TRBJ2-7; 7 nucleotides line up with TRBD2. CDR1 LNHNV and CDR2 YYDKDF come from the germline V gene (reference sequence). The CDR3 has 15 amino acids. The V segment lost 1 base and the J segment 0 bases; nucleotides outside the gene matches: 3.

The J gene is TRBJ2-3, the V gene TRBV5-4; 11 bases align to TRBD2. V gave up 2 bases and J gave up 4 bases; unmatched junction bases: 6. Germline CDR1 and CDR2: SGHNT and YYREEE (reference sequence). This CDR3 contains 16 residues. The CDR3 here is CASSFDSGRAPDTQYF. CDR3 DNA: TGTGCCAGCAGCTTCGATAGCGGGAGGGCCCCAGATACGCAGTATTTT.